The T cell receptor (beta chain) described here comes from a study of T cells in Graves' hyperthyroidism and ophthalmopathy. After removal of 2 bases from V and 3 bases from J, the junction contained 5 bases not matched to a gene. Germline lookup yields CDR1 DFQATT and CDR2 SNEGSKA (reference sequence). This CDR3 has 17 residues. Diagnostic decisions used clinical symptoms, serum thyroxine and TRAb, thyroid ultrasound and orbital computed tomography. This clonotype was counted once. The CDR3 regions of TCR beta were amplified from RNA transcripts. With the HTBI primer set, the TCR CDR3 went through a first round of RT-PCR. TCRdb called the multiplex PCR reads again in MiXCR, with one record for every CDR3 protein. This table has around 360,000 distinct CDR3 sequences, about 16% appearing once.

The genes are TRBV20-1 and TRBJ2-1, with TRBD2 identical over 15 bases. What was sequenced was blood. The TCR was taken from a woman aged 55-70 years with Graves' ophthalmopathy. The CDR3 region is CSARRTSGREGYNEQFF. The CDR3 DNA sequence: TGCAGTGCTAGACGGACTAGCGGGAGGGAAGGCTACAATGAGCAGTTCTTC.